The 28 T cell receptor beta chains below come from one sample, sequenced in a study of spatial heterogeneity in lung cancer. Study outcomes and limitations: Counts of expanded intratumoral alpha and beta TCRs tracked tumor mutation counts.

The antigens of these receptors remain unknown. TCRdb reanalysed the 5' RACE reads using MiXCR and keeps one entry per CDR3 protein. This table holds about 18,000 distinct CDR3 sequences, 6.5% to 8.5% found once. Specified time point: sample taken at primary tumor resection. The specimen was lung tumor tissue, collected at surgery. The source is a male donor with early-stage non-small cell lung cancer.

This clonotype showed up many times. The chain couples TRBV4-1 to TRBJ2-7; either TRBD1 or TRBD2 may fit D (6 bases each). This CDR3 has 16 amino acids. Germline CDR1 is MGHRA and CDR2 is YSYEKL. Trimming stripped 4 bases from V and 7 bases from J, with 23 bases between. The CDR3 loop is CASSPHGKGGRFEQYF. CDR3 nucleotides: TGCGCCAGCAGCCCCCATGGAAAGGGGGGTCGGTTTGAGCAGTACTTC.

This clonotype was detected ten times or more. This chain links TRBV12-3 or TRBV12-4 with TRBJ1-3; weak D call: TRBD1 (5 bases). The V and J ends lost 5 bases and 5 bases respectively, with 16 bases between them. This CDR3 is built from 15 residues. CDR3 sequence: CASSQQTGARNTIYF. The CDR3 DNA sequence: TGTGCCAGCAGTCAACAAACAGGCGCGAGAAACACCATATATTTT.

The V call is TRBV7-3, the J call TRBJ1-6; no clear D. V was clipped by 0 bases and J by 13 bases, with 13 bases between them. The CDR3 runs to 14 residues. Germline CDR1 reads SGHTA; CDR2 reads FQGTGA. CDR3 region: CASSLTGVTSPLHF. CDR3 in DNA: TGTGCCAGCAGCTTAACGGGCGTAACATCGCCCCTCCACTTT.

The genes are TRBV20-1 and TRBJ1-5, with D possibly being TRBD1 (6 bases). The CDR3 is 14 residues long. With 4 bases removed from V and 1 base from J, the gap between germline ends came to 11 bases. CDR1 is DFQATT, CDR2 SNEGSKA, per germline (reference sequence). The CDR3 is CSATQGLSNQPQHF. The CDR3 DNA follows: TGCAGTGCTACCCAGGGGTTGAGCAATCAGCCCCAGCATTTT.

On this clonotype itself: This may stem from a read error, because a much larger clone lies one nucleotide away. V usage is TRBV19 and J usage is TRBJ2-7; D is ambiguous. The germline V and J ends were trimmed by 5 bases and 9 bases, with 17 bases remaining between them. Germline V gene data show CDR1 as LNHDA and CDR2 as SQIVND (reference sequence). The CDR3 extends over 13 amino acids. CDR3: CASSQKSDTRQYF. The CDR3 DNA sequence: TGTGCCAGTAGTCAGAAGTCTGACACTCGGCAGTACTTC.

This clonotype has a count of ten or more. The chain employs TRBV7-2 and TRBJ1-5; 9 bases match TRBD1. The V segment lost 5 bases and the J segment 1 base; nucleotides outside the gene matches: 6. The CDR3 consists of 16 residues. CDR1 is SGHTA and CDR2 is FQGNSA in the germline V gene. CDR3 protein: CASSGGTGRSNQPQHF. CDR3 coding DNA: TGTGCCAGCAGCGGAGGGACAGGGAGGAGCAATCAGCCCCAGCATTTT. Combining the CDR3 with reference TRBV7-2 and TRBJ1-5 gives the whole variable domain GAGVSQSPSNKVTEKGKDVELRCDPISGHTALYWYRQSLGQGLEFLIYFQGNSAPDKSGLPSDRFSAERTGGSVSTLTIQRTQQEDSAVYLCASSGGTGRSNQPQHFGDGTRLSIL.

This sequence joins TRBV7-2 and TRBJ1-5; D possibly corresponds to TRBD1 (6 bases). V lost 5 bases and J lost 7, with 12 bases in between. From germline, CDR1 is SGHTA and CDR2 FQGNSA. This CDR3 is 13 amino acids long. CDR3 in DNA: TGTGCCAGCAGCGTAAACAGGGCCCAGCCCCAGCATTTT. This codes for CASSVNRAQPQHF.

By share, this clonotype counts as medium-sized. The genes are TRBV20-1 and TRBJ1-6; no firm D call. CDR1 DFQATT and CDR2 SNEGSKA come from the germline V gene (reference sequence). V was trimmed by 2 bases and J by 7 bases, leaving 18 bases between them. This CDR3 is built from 16 residues. The CDR3 nucleotides read TGCAGTGCTAGATCGGTCGCAGCCTTGGTCAATTCACCCCTCCACTTT. Its translation is CSARSVAALVNSPLHF.

This clonotype has ten or more counts. The chain is built from TRBV6-1 and TRBJ1-5; TRBD1 matches 7 bases. The V segment lost 0 bases and the J segment 2 bases; nucleotides outside the gene matches: 4. Germline loops: CDR1 MNHNS, CDR2 SASEGT. The CDR3 is made up of 16 amino acids. CDR3 coding DNA: TGTGCCAGCAGTGAAGCGACAGGGATGGGCAATCAGCCCCAGCATTTT. This codes for CASSEATGMGNQPQHF.

This clonotype was seen ten or more times. V is TRBV24-1 and J is TRBJ2-7, with unresolved D. The CDR3 totals 13 residues. The V gene's germline CDR1 is KGHDR and CDR2 SFDVKD. V was cut by 0 bases and J by 6 bases, with 8 bases left in between. The CDR3 loop is CATSDLLWGEQYF. The CDR3, as DNA: TGTGCCACCAGTGATTTGCTGTGGGGCGAGCAGTACTTC.

In this sample, this clonotype turned up many times. The chain joins TRBV5-1 to TRBJ1-1, with D possibly matching TRBD1 (5 bases). The CDR3 length is 16 residues. Germline assignment: CDR1 SGHRS and CDR2 YFSETQ. The V gene lost 4 bases and the J gene lost 8 bases, with 24 bases spanning the gap. CDR3 sequence: CASSPRPGQTNDEAFF. The DNA for the CDR3 is TGCGCCAGCAGCCCACGACCCGGACAAACTAACGACGAAGCTTTCTTT. The full variable domain, its missing parts supplied by reference TRBV5-1 and TRBJ1-1, is KAGVTQTPRYLIKTRGQQVTLSCSPISGHRSVSWYQQTPGQGLQFLFEYFSETQRNKGNFPGRFSGRQFSNSRSEMNVSTLELGDSALYLCASSPRPGQTNDEAFFGQGTRLTVV.

The J gene is TRBJ1-1, the V gene TRBV7-2; D remains ambiguous. Trimming removed 5 bases from V and 1 base from J, with 8 bases in between. The length of the CDR3 is 13 residues. Germline V gene sequence: CDR1 SGHTA, CDR2 FQGNSA. CDR3 loop: CASSANKNTEAFF. CDR3 nucleotide sequence: TGTGCCAGCAGCGCTAACAAGAACACTGAAGCTTTCTTT.

This clonotype was observed at least ten times. V is TRBV5-4 and J is TRBJ2-2; D ambiguous. The germline CDR1 and CDR2 sequences are SGHNT and YYREEE (reference sequence). The CDR3 extends over 16 amino acids. V dropped 1 base and J dropped 5 bases, with 15 bases sitting between them. CDR3 residues: CASSLRFMELTGELFF. CDR3 DNA: TGTGCCAGCAGCTTGCGTTTTATGGAGTTGACCGGGGAGCTGTTTTTT.

At least ten counts were recorded for this clonotype. The genes are TRBV11-3 and TRBJ1-1, with a possible D match to TRBD1 (5 bases). The germline gives CDR1 SGHNT, CDR2 YENEEA. This CDR3 contains 15 residues. The V and J ends lost 1 base and 3 bases respectively, with 12 bases between them. The CDR3 DNA reads TGTGCCAGCAGCTTAGCGGGACCGACGGACACTGAAGCTTTCTTT. Its protein product is CASSLAGPTDTEAFF.

This clonotype ranks as medium-sized (0.01 to 0.1%). The chain is built from TRBV6-8 and TRBJ2-7; 7 bases fit TRBD1. V shed 5 bases, J shed 3 bases, and the junction held 16 bases outside the gene matches. CDR1 and CDR2 from the germline V gene are MNHGY and SAAAGT. The CDR3 runs to 17 residues. The chain's CDR3 is CASSQTRGQEVDYEQYF. Written as DNA, the CDR3 is TGTGCCAGCAGTCAGACCCGCGGACAGGAGGTTGACTACGAGCAGTACTTC.

This clonotype was seen only a few times. The rearrangement uses TRBV20-1 and TRBJ2-5; weak D call: TRBD1 (6 bases). V shed 6 bases and J shed 5 bases, with 16 bases lying between them. Germline CDR1 DFQATT, CDR2 SNEGSKA (reference sequence). CDR3 length: 13 residues. The CDR3 DNA sequence: TGCAGTGCAGAGGGGGAAGAGGGGGAGACCCAGTACTTC. Translated, it gives CSAEGEEGETQYF.

In its sample, this clonotype was seen many times. The chain is built from TRBV11-2 and TRBJ2-5; 9 bases fit TRBD2. Germline CDR1 and CDR2: SGHAT and FQNNGV. CDR3 length: 17 residues. J lost 5 bases, V lost 6 bases, and 16 bases had no gene match. CDR3 protein: CASRPGVAGAPGETQYF. The CDR3 DNA reads as TGTGCCAGCAGACCCGGAGTAGCGGGGGCCCCTGGCGAGACCCAGTACTTC.

The chain employs TRBV27 and TRBJ2-5, with 9 positions matching TRBD2. CDR1 and CDR2 from the germline V gene are MNHEY and SMNVEV (reference sequence). CDR3 length: 17 residues. The J segment lost 2 bases and the V segment lost 0 bases, leaving 7 bases of the junction unmatched. CDR3 amino acids: CASSLSPSGDPQETQYF. CDR3 bases: TGTGCCAGCAGTTTATCCCCTAGCGGGGACCCTCAAGAGACCCAGTACTTC.

This clonotype was found once. A much larger clone differs from this one at a single base, so this may be a read error. The CDR3 loop is CASSPKTKNPEAFF. CDR3 coding DNA: TGTGCCAGCTCCCCAAAGACAAAGAACCCTGAAGCTTTCTTT. The rearrangement joins TRBV18 to TRBJ1-1; no reliable D call. CDR3 size: 14 residues. CDR1 KGHSH and CDR2 LQKENI come from the germline V gene. Filled out from reference TRBV18 and TRBJ1-1, the complete variable domain reads NAGVMQNPRHLVRRRGQEARLRCSPMKGHSHVYWYRQLPEEGLKFMVYLQKENIIDESGMPKERFSAEFPKEGPSILRIQQVVRGDSAAYFCASSPKTKNPEAFFGQGTRLTVV.

At least ten counts were recorded for this clonotype. The chain links TRBV3-1 to TRBJ1-1; D gene uncertain. CDR3 length: 14 residues. The V end lost 4 bases, the J end lost 9 bases, and 18 bases lay between the germline ends. Germline V gene lookup returns CDR1 LGHDT and CDR2 YNNKEL (reference sequence). CDR3 sequence reads: CASSLSLDRQKAFF. CDR3 coding DNA: TGTGCCAGCAGCCTAAGTCTGGATCGGCAAAAAGCTTTCTTT.

This clonotype was observed many times. This sequence joins TRBV18 and TRBJ1-5, with D possibly TRBD1 on 6 matching bases. V was clipped by 4 bases and J by 3 bases, with 16 bases between them. The CDR3 length is 16 residues. The V gene's germline CDR1 is KGHSH and CDR2 LQKENI. CDR3 coding DNA: TGTGCCAGCTCACATGAAAATACAGGGCTCAATCAGCCCCAGCATTTT. It codes for CASSHENTGLNQPQHF.

V is TRBV12-3 or TRBV12-4 and J is TRBJ2-7, with a weak D call TRBD1 (6 bases). Trimming stripped 7 bases from V and 4 bases from J, with 14 bases between. This CDR3 has 13 residues. The CDR3 protein is CASTGRGLYEQYF. Here the CDR3 DNA reads TGTGCCAGCACGGGCAGGGGTCTTTACGAGCAGTACTTC.

The chain has TRBV29-1 and TRBJ2-5, with 11 bases matching TRBD2. The CDR3 has 15 amino acids. Losses at the gene ends were 6 bases for V and 5 bases for J; bases not matched to a gene: 11. CDR1 is SQVTM, CDR2 ANQGSEA, per germline. CDR3 loop: CSVSYSGGAWETQYF. For the CDR3, the DNA is TGCAGCGTGAGCTATAGCGGGGGGGCCTGGGAGACCCAGTACTTC.

This rearrangement joins TRBV6-5 to TRBJ2-7; TRBD1 aligns across 9 bases. The CDR3 covers 18 residues. V lost 0 bases and J lost 2; bases outside the gene matches: 11. The V gene's germline CDR1 is MNHEY and CDR2 SVGAGI. DNA of the CDR3: TGTGCCAGCAGTTACTCGGGACAGGGTTACCTCAACCCCTACGAGCAGTACTTC. Amino acid sequence: CASSYSGQGYLNPYEQYF.

This clonotype was seen at least ten times. J is TRBJ2-1 and V is TRBV5-4; 9 bases are a match to TRBD1. Trimming at V came to 2 bases and at J to 7 bases, leaving 10 bases not matched to a gene. The CDR3 loop spans 16 amino acids. The germline V gene encodes CDR1 SGHNT and CDR2 YYREEE (reference sequence). The CDR3 is CASSFRPQGAGNEQFF. CDR3 DNA: TGTGCCAGCAGCTTCCGCCCACAGGGGGCGGGAAATGAGCAGTTCTTC.

This clonotype was observed a handful of times. This chain connects TRBV9 to TRBJ1-6; unclear D gene. Germline V gene lookup returns CDR1 SGDLS and CDR2 YYNGEE. CDR3 size: 13 residues. Deletions cut 3 bases from V and 10 bases from J, with 11 bases between. DNA of the CDR3: TGTGCCAGCAGCGACGGCCCCTTATCACCCCTCCACTTT. Translation gives CASSDGPLSPLHF. The full variable domain, in which reference TRBV9 and TRBJ1-6 provide the parts outside the CDR3, is DSGVTQTPKHLITATGQRVTLRCSPRSGDLSVYWYQQSLDQGLQFLIQYYNGEERAKGNILERFSAQQFPDLHSELNLSSLELGDSALYFCASSDGPLSPLHFGNGTRLTVT.

This clonotype was recorded a few times. The chain recombines TRBV7-2 with TRBJ2-5, with D perhaps given as TRBD1 or TRBD2 (6 bases each). Per germline, CDR1 SGHTA and CDR2 FQGNSA. V lost 2 bases to trimming and J lost 7 bases, with 20 bases between them. The CDR3 runs to 16 residues. The CDR3 DNA follows: TGTGCCAGCAGCTTAATTGGTAGGGGGGCTGGTGCGACCCAGTACTTC. This encodes CASSLIGRGAGATQYF.

This clonotype has a count of ten or more. For the CDR3, the DNA is TGTGCCAGCAGTTTCGTCCCCGCAACTAATGAAAAACTGTTTTTT. It yields the protein CASSFVPATNEKLFF. The V and J genes are TRBV5-5 and TRBJ1-4; no definite D call. V lost 5 bases, J lost 0 bases, and 11 bases lay in between. The length of the CDR3 is 15 residues. CDR1 is SGHKS, CDR2 YYEKEE, per germline (reference sequence).